This TCR beta chain was recorded in a study of regulatory T cells in long-lasting Graves disease. Investigators prepared the TCR beta libraries by applying iRepertoire HTBI primers and Arm-PCR of CDR3 regions. TCRdb re-called the multiplex PCR reads with MiXCR, one entry per CDR3 protein. The table has 680,000 or so distinct CDR3 sequences, 15% to 20% seen once; the top ten hold about 17%. Overall study results and limits: Newly diagnosed disease favored TRBV20-1 and TRBJ2-1 over persistent disease.

CDR1 and CDR2 from the germline V gene are MDHEN and SYDVKM. The CDR3 contains 14 residues. V lost 8 bases, J lost 8 bases, and 9 bases stayed unmatched. In this sample, this clonotype turned up many times. Antigen: not known. Specified time point: newly diagnosed GD, antithyroid drugs for less than 3 months. Following extraction of RNA from PBMCs, that RNA was used to make the TCR library. The same data also went into a second study, on T cells in Graves' hyperthyroidism and ophthalmopathy.

The sample consisted of peripheral blood mononuclear cells (PBMCs), taken at new diagnosis, from a patient treated with antithyroid drugs. The V call is TRBV28, the J call TRBJ1-4, with 9 bases lining up with TRBD1. The TCR originated in a woman in her thirties with Graves disease. The CDR3 here is CASEFGTGNEKLFF. CDR3 nucleotides: TGTGCCAGCGAATTTGGGACAGGGAACGAAAAACTGTTTTTT.